Reported below is one TCR beta chain. Its antigen is as yet unknown. The record originates from a study of siplizumab effects on memory and regulatory T cells. Study conclusions and caveats: Naive T cell populations appeared to exhibit greater diversity than memory cells and appeared to be major alloresponse contributors. Mappable CD4+ clones that were alloreactive averaged approximately 69% Treg-derived with siplizumab versus 25% to 30% in controls.

Sequencing was performed with immunoSEQ multiplex PCR; in TCRdb, only in-frame clones are kept and a portion is missing. The sample consists of 100,000 or so clones, around 90% of them appearing once. The CDR3 is 14 residues long. The germline V gene has CDR1 SGDLS and CDR2 YYNGEE. Between the trimmed V and J ends, which lost 0 bases and 0 bases, there was a span of 4 bases. The TCR sequence derives from a human donor in good health. This sequence joins TRBV9 and TRBJ2-1; D gene unclear. The sequenced sample consisted of non-Treg CD4+ T cells sorted from blood. The CDR3 sequence: CASSVESSYNEQFF. The DNA of the CDR3 is TGTGCCAGCAGCGTAGAAAGCTCCTACAATGAGCAGTTCTTC.